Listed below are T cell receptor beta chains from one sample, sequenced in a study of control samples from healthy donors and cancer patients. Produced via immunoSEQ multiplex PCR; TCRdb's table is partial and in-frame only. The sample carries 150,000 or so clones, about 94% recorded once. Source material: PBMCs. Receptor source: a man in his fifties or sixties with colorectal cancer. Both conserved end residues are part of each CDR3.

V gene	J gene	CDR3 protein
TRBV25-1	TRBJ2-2	CASSGSGGARGGELFF
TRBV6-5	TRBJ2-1	CASSTSGGYNEQFF
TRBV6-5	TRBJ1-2	CASTQGGLSYGYTF
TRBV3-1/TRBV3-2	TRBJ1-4	CASAVPGSEEKLFF
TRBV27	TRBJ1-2	CASSPGQGGGYTF
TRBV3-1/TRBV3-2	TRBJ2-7	CASSLGLGPLLPEQYF
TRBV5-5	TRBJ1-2	CASTQGRDYGYTF
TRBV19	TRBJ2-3	CASSITGERPDTQYF
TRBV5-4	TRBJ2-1	CASSLDPIGEQFF
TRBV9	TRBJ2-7	CASSADGAYEQYF
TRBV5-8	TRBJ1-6	CASSLALADKRGNSPLHF
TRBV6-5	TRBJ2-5	CASSPLDREETQYF
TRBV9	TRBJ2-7	CASSVVGQGAHEQYF
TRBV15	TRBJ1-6	CATSIEDNSPLHF
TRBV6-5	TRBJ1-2	CASSSNYGYTF
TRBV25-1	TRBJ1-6	CASSEAPANSPLHF
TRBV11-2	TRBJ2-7	CASSSGTGVYYEQYF
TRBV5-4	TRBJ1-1	CASSQQGKLNTEAFF
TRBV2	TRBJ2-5	CASSPLETQYF
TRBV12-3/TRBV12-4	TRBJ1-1	CASSWGGGTEAFF
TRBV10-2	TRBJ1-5	CASSARQGPNQPQHF
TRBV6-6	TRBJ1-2	CASSPPRGRGANYGYTF
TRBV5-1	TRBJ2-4	CASSLASDRRAKNIQYF
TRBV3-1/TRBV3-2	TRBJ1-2	CASSPTTRGQGLF
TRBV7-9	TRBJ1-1	CASSRPGQGGQDTEAFF
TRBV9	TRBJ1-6	CASSVAEGQGQSPLHF
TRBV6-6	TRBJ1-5	CASSWGESNQPQHF
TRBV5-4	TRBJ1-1	CASSLGLGMNTEAFF
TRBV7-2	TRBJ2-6	CASSFKGANVLTF
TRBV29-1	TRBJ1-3	CSVDGAGVDTIYF
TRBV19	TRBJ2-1	CASRGQPDNEQFF
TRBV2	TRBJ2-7	CASSEQGHEQYF
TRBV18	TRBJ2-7	CASSADRTDEQYF
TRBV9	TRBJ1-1	CASSVVDSNTEAFF
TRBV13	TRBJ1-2	CASSRYELTGEGGYTF
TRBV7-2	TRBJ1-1	CASSLERGATEAFF
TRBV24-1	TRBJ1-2	CATSVQGKRVDGYTF
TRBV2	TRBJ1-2	CASSALRDRGNYGYTF
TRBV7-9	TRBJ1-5	CASSDSNQPQHF
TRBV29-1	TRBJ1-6	CSVRGGYNSPLHF
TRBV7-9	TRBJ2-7	CASSLVGPLEQYF
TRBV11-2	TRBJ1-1	CASTPSGARTEAFF
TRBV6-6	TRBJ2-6	CASSYSWDGANVLTF
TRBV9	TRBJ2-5	CASSVQGWRETQYF
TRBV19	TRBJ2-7	CASSTFSGGFSYEQYF
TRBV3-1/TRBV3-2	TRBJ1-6	CASSRGGSNSPLHF
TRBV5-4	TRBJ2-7	CASSPGGFTYEQYF
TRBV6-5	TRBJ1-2	CASTTAYGYTF
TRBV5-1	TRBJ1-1	CASSPSTGKAFF
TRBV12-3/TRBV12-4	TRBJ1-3	CASSSSSGNTIYF
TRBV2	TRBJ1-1	CARATGEDTEAFF
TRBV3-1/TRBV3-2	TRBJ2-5	CASSQDEVLHQETQYF